Below are 27 T cell receptor beta chains sequenced from a single sample in a study of blood T cell repertoires in COVID-19. Only in-frame clones appear in the TCRdb table, and some are missing; sequencing was by immunoSEQ multiplex PCR. The sample has about 50,000 clones; roughly 88% are singletons. Input material: peripheral blood. The receptors were sampled from a woman aged 60 to 75 with acute or convalescent COVID-19.

This clone was observed once. The chain carries TRBV7-3 and TRBJ1-2, with D tentatively TRBD1 (6 bases). CDR3 length: 14 amino acids. CDR1 SGHTA and CDR2 FQGTGA come from the germline V gene. The V gene lost 2 bases and the J gene lost 2 bases, with 9 bases spanning the gap. This chain's CDR3 is CASSLGQGNYGYTF. The CDR3 bases are TGTGCCAGCAGCTTAGGGCAGGGGAACTATGGCTACACCTTC.

This clone was seen a handful of times. The gene calls are TRBV5-4 and TRBJ2-2, with 11 bases fitting TRBD1. This CDR3 contains 18 residues. Per the germline V gene, CDR1 is SGHNT and CDR2 is YYREEE (reference sequence). The J segment lost 4 bases and the V segment lost 4 bases, leaving 12 bases of the junction unmatched. The CDR3 nucleotides are TGTGCCAGCAGCGGACGGACAGGGGGCAGAGGGAGCACCGGGGAGCTGTTTTTT. Its translation is CASSGRTGGRGSTGELFF.

The V call is TRBV27, the J call TRBJ2-7, with TRBD1 matching over 7 bases. Germline CDR1 and CDR2: MNHEY and SMNVEV (reference sequence). The CDR3 consists of 15 residues. V trimming: 5 bases; J trimming: 2 bases; junction bases outside the gene matches: 9. Written as DNA, the CDR3 is TGTGCCAGCAGTAAAACCGGACAGGAGGCCTACGAGCAGTACTTC. Its protein is CASSKTGQEAYEQYF.

The chain links TRBV2 to TRBJ1-5; 8 positions match TRBD1. CDR1 and CDR2 from the germline V gene are SNHLY and FYNNEI. The CDR3 runs 15 residues. J lost 3 bases, V lost 5 bases, and 6 bases had no gene match. CDR3 DNA: TGTGCCAGCAGTTACGGACAGGGCCACAATCAGCCCCAGCATTTT. Translation gives CASSYGQGHNQPQHF. Full variable domain (rest looked up from reference TRBV2 and TRBJ1-5): EPEVTQTPSHQVTQMGQEVILRCVPISNHLYFYWYRQILGQKVEFLVSFYNNEISEKSEIFDDQFSVERPDGSNFTLKIRSTKLEDSAMYFCASSYGQGHNQPQHFGDGTRLSIL.

This chain connects TRBV4-1 to TRBJ1-2; D remains ambiguous. Germline CDR1 and CDR2: MGHRA and YSYEKL. The CDR3 is 12 residues long. The ends were cut back, 0 bases at V and 13 bases at J, with 12 bases in the middle. In DNA form, the CDR3 reads TGCGCCAGCAGCCAAGAACTTAACCGATTCACCTTC. The encoded protein is CASSQELNRFTF.

The chain has TRBV7-6 and TRBJ2-1, with 11 bases that match TRBD2. V dropped 3 bases and J dropped 6; count of bases not matched to a gene: 7. The CDR3 has 16 residues. Germline V gives CDR1 SGHVS, CDR2 FNYEAQ. The CDR3 loop reads CASSLTLAGGPNEQFF. CDR3 DNA: TGTGCCAGCAGCTTGACCCTAGCGGGAGGCCCCAATGAGCAGTTCTTC.

The chain joins TRBV29-1 to TRBJ1-2, with D perhaps matching TRBD1 (5 bases). CDR1 SQVTM and CDR2 ANQGSEA come from the germline V gene. The V and J ends lost 8 bases and 0 bases respectively, with 13 bases between them. This CDR3 has 13 residues. CDR3 loop: CSSTDSPNYGYTF. CDR3 nucleotides: TGCAGCTCTACCGACAGTCCTAACTATGGCTACACCTTC.

The CDR3 sequence is CASSKLGADPSRAELERNTGELFF. The CDR3 DNA reads as TGTGCCAGCAGCAAATTGGGCGCGGACCCCTCCCGGGCGGAACTAGAACGGAACACCGGGGAGCTGTTTTTT. This chain uses TRBV21-1 with TRBJ2-2; TRBD2, the D gene given by the table, was not confirmed from the DNA. TRBV21-1 is annotated as a pseudogene. The CDR3 covers 24 residues.

This clone was seen once. The genes are TRBV6-1 and TRBJ2-1, with 9 bases identical to TRBD2. The CDR3 is made up of 15 amino acids. Per the germline V gene, CDR1 is MNHNS and CDR2 is SASEGT. The J segment lost 9 bases and the V segment lost 2 bases, leaving 8 bases of the junction unmatched. CDR3 protein: CASSEQGGLAGEQFF. DNA for the CDR3: TGTGCCAGCAGTGAACAGGGGGGACTAGCTGGTGAGCAGTTCTTC.

The chain has TRBV6-5 and TRBJ1-6; 7 bases map to TRBD1. Losses at the gene ends were 6 bases for V and 10 bases for J; bases not matched to a gene: 6. In germline, CDR1 is MNHEY, CDR2 SVGAGI. CDR3 length: 13 amino acids. The CDR3 reads CASRPDRNSPLHF. In nucleotides, the CDR3 is TGTGCCAGCAGACCGGACAGGAACTCACCCCTCCACTTT.

The chain is built from TRBV20-1 and TRBJ1-6; D possibly corresponds to TRBD1 (5 bases). The V gene lost 3 bases and the J gene lost 10 bases, with 13 bases spanning the gap. Germline V gene sequence: CDR1 DFQATT, CDR2 SNEGSKA (reference sequence). The CDR3 is 13 residues long. The CDR3 sequence is CSASLGAGSPLHF. In DNA form, the CDR3 reads TGCAGTGCTAGTTTAGGGGCGGGATCACCCCTCCACTTT.

The chain uses TRBV19 and TRBJ2-7; 9 bases agree with TRBD1. Per the germline V gene, CDR1 is LNHDA and CDR2 is SQIVND (reference sequence). There are 13 residues in the CDR3. V lost 5 bases, J lost 4 bases, and 3 bases stayed unmatched. The CDR3 region has the DNA TGTGCCAGTAGTGCGGACAGGGGTTACGAGCAGTACTTC. Translated, it gives CASSADRGYEQYF.

This clone was recorded once. This chain links TRBV19 with TRBJ2-1; a weak D match, TRBD1 (6 bases). The length of the CDR3 is 14 residues. V lost 7 bases, J lost 1 base, and 11 bases lay in between. Looked up from germline, CDR1 is LNHDA and CDR2 is SQIVND (reference sequence). Here the CDR3 DNA reads TGTGCCAGTATGGACAGTCCTTCCTACAATGAGCAGTTCTTC. Residues: CASMDSPSYNEQFF.

About this clone itself: Compared with germline, one end of the junction differs, possibly owing to a read error. This sequence joins TRBV5-1 and TRBJ1-1, with D uncertain. Looked up from germline, CDR1 is SGHRS and CDR2 is YFSETQ. The CDR3 totals 14 residues. CDR3 residues: CAGSVSRRNTEAFF. CDR3 nucleotides: TGCGCCGGCAGCGTGAGCCGAAGGAACACTGAAGCTTTCTTT.

The V call is TRBV10-3, the J call TRBJ1-4; D is ambiguous. The V gene's germline CDR1 is ENHRY and CDR2 SYGVKD. V was clipped by 3 bases and J by 3 bases, with 11 bases between them. This CDR3 is built from 15 residues. The CDR3 nucleotides read TGTGCCATCAGTGACTCGGGATTGCCTAATGAAAAACTGTTTTTT. This translates into CAISDSGLPNEKLFF.

V gene TRBV5-6 combines with J gene TRBJ1-3, with D hard to call. The CDR3 has 12 residues. The V and J ends lost 2 bases and 3 bases respectively, with 3 bases between them. Germline CDR1 reads SGHDT; CDR2 reads YYEEEE. CDR3 nucleotide sequence: TGTGCCAGCAGCTTCAGTGGAAACACCATATATTTT. Residues: CASSFSGNTIYF.

CDR3 bases: TGTGCCAGCAGCTTGAGGGCGGGGGGCCAAGAGACCCAGTACTTC. Translating gives CASSLRAGGQETQYF. This rearrangement joins TRBV5-4 to TRBJ2-5; 8 nucleotides align to TRBD2. CDR1 SGHNT and CDR2 YYREEE come from the germline V gene (reference sequence). The ends lost 1 base at V and 1 base at J; junction bases unmatched: 3. CDR3 length: 15 residues.

This clone was recorded once. The chain has TRBV5-6 and TRBJ2-7; 8 bases line up with TRBD1. CDR1 SGHDT and CDR2 YYEEEE come from the germline V gene. The V gene end was trimmed by 0 bases and the J gene end by 3 bases; junction bases not matched to a gene: 8. CDR3 length: 16 amino acids. CDR3 DNA: TGTGCCAGCAGCTTGGCAGGGGGCGAACAGAGCTACGAGCAGTACTTC. Its translation: CASSLAGGEQSYEQYF.

The chain has TRBV28 and TRBJ2-4, with 7 nucleotides matching TRBD2. J gave up 0 bases and V 1 base, and 3 bases lay outside the gene matches. The CDR3 length is 16 residues. Germline values: CDR1 MDHEN, CDR2 SYDVKM. The DNA of the CDR3 is TGTGCCAGCAGTTTATTAGCGGGCCTAGCCAAAAACATTCAGTACTTC. Translation gives CASSLLAGLAKNIQYF.

This chain joins TRBV6-5 and TRBJ1-1; D gene unclear. From germline, CDR1 is MNHEY and CDR2 SVGAGI. The CDR3 is 15 residues long. Trimming took 6 bases from V and 0 from J, leaving 14 bases between them. The chain's CDR3 is CASSYRMSLNTEAFF. The CDR3 DNA reads TGTGCCAGCAGCTACAGAATGAGTCTGAACACTGAAGCTTTCTTT.

V is TRBV18 and J is TRBJ1-3; D gene ambiguous. CDR1 and CDR2 (germline): KGHSH, LQKENI. V was trimmed by 3 bases and J by 4 bases, leaving 13 bases between them. The CDR3 sequence is 15 residues long. In nucleotides, the CDR3 is TGTGCCAGCTCACCTGTGGCTCCGCGGGGAAACACCATATATTTT. Encoded protein: CASSPVAPRGNTIYF.

This clone occurred once. This rearrangement joins TRBV5-1 to TRBJ2-1; TRBD2 matches 10 bases. Per the germline V gene, CDR1 is SGHRS and CDR2 is YFSETQ. Trimming took 4 bases from V and 8 from J; bases not matched to a gene: 9. CDR3 size: 15 residues. The CDR3 sequence is CASSVTSGPQDEQFF. The CDR3 nucleotides read TGCGCCAGCAGCGTGACTAGCGGGCCCCAGGATGAGCAGTTCTTC.

V usage is TRBV7-9 and J usage is TRBJ1-4, with 10 bases matching TRBD1. V gave up 2 bases and J gave up 8 bases; unmatched junction bases: 11. CDR3 length: 17 amino acids. Germline CDR1 is SEHNR and CDR2 is FQNEAQ (reference sequence). The CDR3 here is CASSLRGQGPLGEKLFF. DNA for the CDR3: TGTGCCAGCAGCTTAAGGGGACAGGGGCCCCTTGGGGAAAAACTGTTTTTT.

The chain is built from TRBV10-3 and TRBJ2-7, with D uncertain. Germline V gene sequence: CDR1 ENHRY, CDR2 SYGVKD. CDR3 length: 15 amino acids. V gave up 2 bases and J gave up 0 bases, with 11 bases separating them. The CDR3 reads CAISEIESTSYEQYF. The CDR3 DNA sequence: TGTGCCATCAGTGAGATCGAGAGTACCTCCTACGAGCAGTACTTC.

The CDR3 is CASLVQGSYNEQFF. The CDR3 nucleotides are TGTGCCAGCCTCGTCCAGGGGTCCTACAATGAGCAGTTCTTC. This chain joins TRBV5-6 and TRBJ2-1; D may be TRBD1 (6 bases). CDR3 size: 14 residues. Germline loops: CDR1 SGHDT, CDR2 YYEEEE. Trimming shortened V by 7 bases and J by 1 base, and 12 bases separated the two germline ends.

This clone was detected only a few times. The chain couples TRBV7-8 to TRBJ1-2; D possibly corresponds to TRBD1 (5 bases). Germline-derived CDR1 and CDR2 are SGHVS and FQNEAQ. Trimming pared 3 bases from V and 3 bases from J, leaving 14 bases between. The length of the CDR3 is 15 residues. CDR3 protein: CASSFRAAGYYGYTF. For the CDR3, the DNA is TGTGCCAGCAGCTTTCGCGCGGCAGGGTACTATGGCTACACCTTC.

This clone is deemed medium-sized. This chain links TRBV9 with TRBJ2-1; 9 nucleotides agree with TRBD1. Per the germline V gene, CDR1 is SGDLS and CDR2 is YYNGEE. Trimming at V came to 4 bases and at J to 4 bases, leaving 6 bases not matched to a gene. The CDR3 sequence is 15 residues long. CDR3 nucleotide sequence: TGTGCCAGCAGCACCCGGGACAGGGATTACAATGAGCAGTTCTTC. It specifies CASSTRDRDYNEQFF.